These 19 T cell receptor beta chains were sequenced from one sample in a study of CD8+ T cells in alopecia areata (dated by TCRdb to about 2018). This specimen's time point label, per the study, means: baseline before oral tofacitinib. Libraries were prepared through the immunoSEQ multiplex PCR assay. For TCR sequencing, RNA was extracted from every sample and reverse transcribed into cDNA to serve as template. As stored in TCRdb, this immuneACCESS dataset retains in-frame rearrangements with V and J assigned. A fraction of the clones does not appear; measured against another copy, unresolved V genes explain less than half of the discrepancy, and the remainder lacks a known reason. The sample profile shows approximately 180,000 clones; roughly 70% of them were found once. The ten largest clones represent roughly an eighth of the sample. The sample consisted of CD8+ T cells sorted from blood, taken at week 0. The source is a human donor with alopecia areata.

The rearrangement joins TRBV15 to TRBJ2-1, with 14 bases lining up with TRBD2. Germline values: CDR1 LNHNV, CDR2 YYDKDF (reference sequence). The V and J ends lost 7 bases and 7 bases, in that order; junction bases with no gene match: 6. CDR3 length equals 15 residues. The DNA of the CDR3 is TGTGCCACCAACCCGACTAGCGGGGGGGATAATGAGCAGTTCTTC. Its translation: CATNPTSGGDNEQFF.

This chain connects TRBV27 to TRBJ2-5; D tentatively reads TRBD1 or TRBD2 (6 bases each). The CDR3 loop spans 15 amino acids. Trimming pared 0 bases from V and 2 bases from J, leaving 10 bases between. Germline CDR1 reads MNHEY; CDR2 reads SMNVEV (reference sequence). Written as DNA, the CDR3 is TGTGCCAGCAGTTTATCGGGAGGACAGCAAGAGACCCAGTACTTC. Translating gives CASSLSGGQQETQYF.

The rearrangement uses TRBV20-1 and TRBJ2-1; unclear D gene. V lost 3 bases to trimming and J lost 15 bases, with 6 bases between them. Germline V lookup: CDR1 DFQATT, CDR2 SNEGSKA (reference sequence). CDR3 length equals 8 residues. CDR3 protein: CSASQVFF. The CDR3 DNA follows: TGCAGTGCTAGTCAGGTGTTCTTC.

The chain joins TRBV6-5 to TRBJ1-2; D might be TRBD1 (5 bases). CDR3 length equals 16 residues. Germline V gives CDR1 MNHEY, CDR2 SVGAGI. V lost 0 bases to trimming and J lost 4 bases, with 15 bases between them. CDR3 in DNA: TGTGCCAGCAGTTACTCGTTCGGGGGTACTGGCTATGGCTACACCTTC. Amino acid sequence: CASSYSFGGTGYGYTF.

The rearrangement uses TRBV5-1 and TRBJ1-1; D not certain. Trimming cost V 4 bases and J 3 bases, with 10 bases left between them. CDR3 length: 13 amino acids. Germline V lookup: CDR1 SGHRS, CDR2 YFSETQ. The CDR3 DNA reads as TGCGCCAGCAGCATAGAAGAGGACACTGAAGCTTTCTTT. Amino acid sequence: CASSIEEDTEAFF.

The V and J genes are TRBV5-1 and TRBJ2-1; 11 nucleotides match TRBD2. CDR1 is SGHRS and CDR2 is YFSETQ in the germline V gene. After removal of 0 bases from V and 2 bases from J, the junction contained 4 bases not matched to a gene. The CDR3 sequence is 17 residues long. The CDR3 is CASSLETSGGAYNEQFF. The CDR3 nucleotides read TGCGCCAGCAGCTTGGAAACTAGCGGGGGAGCCTACAATGAGCAGTTCTTC.

This clone was seen a few times. The chain is built from TRBV29-1 and TRBJ2-1; 9 bases are a match to TRBD1. The CDR3 is 16 residues long. Germline trimming cut 1 base from V and 5 bases from J; bases unmatched to any gene: 9. The V gene's germline CDR1 is SQVTM and CDR2 ANQGSEA. CDR3 amino acids: CSVEGARDRANNEQFF. The CDR3 DNA reads as TGCAGCGTTGAAGGGGCCCGGGACAGGGCAAACAATGAGCAGTTCTTC.

The rearrangement uses TRBV13 and TRBJ1-1, with 8 positions matching TRBD1. Trimming at V came to 4 bases and at J to 3 bases, leaving 7 bases not matched to a gene. The CDR3 extends over 15 amino acids. From germline, CDR1 is PRHDT and CDR2 FYEKMQ (reference sequence). In nucleotides, the CDR3 is TGTGCCAGCAGCTCAGAACAGGGGGGGGACACTGAAGCTTTCTTT. Encoded protein: CASSSEQGGDTEAFF. Drawing the rest from reference TRBV13 and TRBJ1-1, the complete variable domain is AAGVIQSPRHLIKEKRETATLKCYPIPRHDTVYWYQQGPGQDPQFLISFYEKMQSDKGSIPDRFSAQQFSDYHSELNMSSLELGDSALYFCASSSEQGGDTEAFFGQGTRLTVV.

The chain combines TRBV9 with TRBJ2-3; D uncertain. This CDR3 is built from 12 residues. The V gene lost 3 bases and the J gene lost 6 bases, with 8 bases spanning the gap. Germline V gives CDR1 SGDLS, CDR2 YYNGEE. The CDR3 reads CASSGNKDTQYF. The CDR3 nucleotides read TGTGCCAGCAGCGGGAATAAGGATACGCAGTATTTT.

The chain links TRBV27 to TRBJ2-1; 9 bases agree with TRBD1. This CDR3 is 14 amino acids long. CDR1 MNHEY and CDR2 SMNVEV come from the germline V gene (reference sequence). The J segment lost 5 bases and the V segment lost 3 bases, leaving 2 bases of the junction unmatched. The DNA of the CDR3 is TGTGCCAGCAGTTTTGGGACAGGGAACAATGAGCAGTTCTTC. Amino acid sequence: CASSFGTGNNEQFF.

This clone turned up a few times. The genes are TRBV19 and TRBJ2-7, with D tentatively TRBD1 or TRBD2 (5 bases each). This CDR3 region has 13 residues. Germline lookup yields CDR1 LNHDA and CDR2 SQIVND (reference sequence). The V gene lost 5 bases and the J gene lost 4 bases, with 12 bases spanning the gap. The CDR3 loop is CASSQTGAYEQYF. The CDR3 nucleotides are TGTGCCAGTAGTCAGACCGGGGCATACGAGCAGTACTTC.

This chain uses TRBV5-1 with TRBJ2-6; D gene unclear. V was shortened by 0 bases and J by 1 base, with 5 bases between the two germline ends. The CDR3 contains 15 residues. Germline V lookup: CDR1 SGHRS, CDR2 YFSETQ. In nucleotides, the CDR3 is TGCGCCAGCAGCTTGGAAAATTCTGGGGCCAACGTCCTGACTTTC. Translation: CASSLENSGANVLTF. The full variable domain, its missing parts supplied by reference TRBV5-1 and TRBJ2-6, is KAGVTQTPRYLIKTRGQQVTLSCSPISGHRSVSWYQQTPGQGLQFLFEYFSETQRNKGNFPGRFSGRQFSNSRSEMNVSTLELGDSALYLCASSLENSGANVLTFGAGSRLTVL.

The genes are TRBV5-6 and TRBJ2-7; perhaps TRBD2 as D (6 bases). Per germline, CDR1 SGHDT and CDR2 YYEEEE. This CDR3 spans 14 amino acids. Trimming took off 3 bases at V and 2 bases at J, with 12 bases between the two ends. The CDR3 nucleotides are TGTGCCAGCAGCTCCGGGGGTGCTCCCTACGAGCAGTACTTC. Protein sequence: CASSSGGAPYEQYF.

V and J are TRBV19 and TRBJ2-1, with 10 positions matching TRBD2. Germline CDR1 LNHDA, CDR2 SQIVND (reference sequence). The junction had 5 bases not matched to a gene; V was cut back by 3 bases and J by 6 bases. The CDR3 runs to 15 residues. Here the CDR3 DNA reads TGTGCCAGTAGTATGGGCAGCGGGGGGGCCAATGAGCAGTTCTTC. Amino acid sequence: CASSMGSGGANEQFF.

This clone occurred a few times. This chain links TRBV13 with TRBJ2-7; no clear D gene. Per germline, CDR1 PRHDT and CDR2 FYEKMQ (reference sequence). This CDR3 comprises 14 residues. Trimming took off 0 bases at V and 3 bases at J, with 9 bases between the two ends. This CDR3 is CASSLGQPVYEQYF. The CDR3 nucleotides are TGTGCCAGCAGCTTAGGACAGCCGGTCTACGAGCAGTACTTC. Full variable domain (remainder filled in from reference TRBV13 and TRBJ2-7): AAGVIQSPRHLIKEKRETATLKCYPIPRHDTVYWYQQGPGQDPQFLISFYEKMQSDKGSIPDRFSAQQFSDYHSELNMSSLELGDSALYFCASSLGQPVYEQYFGPGTRLTVT.

The chain carries TRBV7-6 and TRBJ2-2; 7 nucleotides line up with TRBD1. Germline CDR1 SGHVS, CDR2 FNYEAQ. The CDR3 runs 15 residues. V was clipped by 5 bases and J by 1 base; unmatched bases: 4. CDR3: CASSLQGQNTGELFF. The CDR3 region has the DNA TGTGCCAGCAGCCTACAGGGGCAGAACACCGGGGAGCTGTTTTTT.

The chain couples TRBV29-1 to TRBJ2-1; perhaps TRBD2 as D (6 bases). V was pared by 5 bases and J by 6 bases, with 17 bases between. Germline-derived CDR1 and CDR2 are SQVTM and ANQGSEA. CDR3 length: 14 residues. The CDR3, as DNA: TGCAGCGTTCCACCCCCCCGGCGGGGCAATGAGCAGTTCTTC. It translates to CSVPPPRRGNEQFF.

The chain couples TRBV7-8 to TRBJ1-6; the D gene is possibly TRBD1 (5 bases). Trimming cost V 0 bases and J 3 bases, with 6 bases left between them. The CDR3 loop spans 15 amino acids. Looked up from germline, CDR1 is SGHVS and CDR2 is FQNEAQ. CDR3 in DNA: TGTGCCAGCAGCTTAGCGACAGACTATAATTCACCCCTCCACTTT. It translates to CASSLATDYNSPLHF.

This sequence joins TRBV2 and TRBJ2-7; D call uncertain. Trimming pared 7 bases from V and 2 bases from J, leaving 12 bases between. This CDR3 is 13 amino acids long. Germline V lookup: CDR1 SNHLY, CDR2 FYNNEI. In DNA form, the CDR3 reads TGTGCCAGCATGAGGACGGAAACCTACGAGCAGTACTTC. Translated: CASMRTETYEQYF.